Below, 31 T cell receptor beta chains from the same sample are listed, as sequenced in a study of shared clonotypes between healthy human individuals. Libraries were prepared by immunoSEQ multiplex PCR; TCRdb keeps only in-frame clonotypes and omits some of them. The table shows over 850,000 clones, with 70% to 80% occurring only once. The sequenced material came from memory CD4+ T cells from PBMCs. Subset of the sample: CD45RA-negative fraction. The source is a man younger than 30 in good health. Some clones in this sample may be carry-over from other donors' samples.

This sequence joins TRBV30 and TRBJ1-2; tentatively, D is TRBD1 (5 bases). With 2 bases removed from V and 4 bases from J, the gap between germline ends came to 14 bases. Germline CDR1 reads GTSNPN; CDR2 reads SVGIG (reference sequence). The CDR3 is 14 amino acids. The CDR3 region has the DNA TGTGCCTGGAGTACCCCGGGACGGCTCTATGGCTACACCTTC. Amino acid sequence: CAWSTPGRLYGYTF.

The gene calls are TRBV25-1 and TRBJ1-3; 7 bases map to TRBD1. The end of the DNA is better explained by TRBJ2-2, so the J call may be wrong. This CDR3 spans 15 amino acids. CDR1 MGHDK and CDR2 SYGVNS come from the germline V gene. As DNA, the CDR3 is TGTGCCAGCAGTGCCGGACAGGTGAACACCGGGGAGCTGTTTTTT. Its protein is CASSAGQVNTGELFF.

The chain couples TRBV9 to TRBJ1-2; unclear D gene. Trimming pared 0 bases from V and 2 bases from J, leaving 11 bases between. The V gene's germline CDR1 is SGDLS and CDR2 YYNGEE. The CDR3 totals 15 residues. The CDR3 reads CASSVGKGPNYGYTF. For the CDR3, the DNA is TGTGCCAGCAGCGTAGGTAAAGGGCCCAACTATGGCTACACCTTC.

The chain joins TRBV28 to TRBJ1-2; D may be TRBD1 (6 bases). The germline V and J ends were trimmed by 4 bases and 3 bases, with 15 bases remaining between them. Germline V gene lookup returns CDR1 MDHEN and CDR2 SYDVKM. The CDR3 is 15 residues long. CDR3: CASSSQGWVYYGYTF. In DNA, the CDR3 is TGTGCCAGCAGTTCACAGGGATGGGTGTACTATGGCTACACCTTC.

The chain has TRBV28 and TRBJ1-5; the D gene is possibly TRBD1 (6 bases). The V end was cut by 2 bases, the J end by 8 bases, with 16 bases between. Germline CDR1 reads MDHEN; CDR2 reads SYDVKM. The CDR3 contains 15 residues. The CDR3 sequence: CASSLPFRGGKPQHF. The CDR3 DNA reads TGTGCCAGCAGTTTACCGTTCAGGGGCGGAAAGCCCCAGCATTTT.

Turning to this clone: In the same sample, other DNA sequences code for this CDR3. J is TRBJ2-7 and V is TRBV7-2; 8 bases match TRBD2. V was clipped by 5 bases and J by 4 bases; unmatched bases: 7. The CDR3 has 14 amino acids. Germline assignment: CDR1 SGHTA and CDR2 FQGNSA. CDR3 in amino acids: CASSLRLAGYEQYF. The CDR3 DNA reads as TGTGCCAGCAGCCTGCGGTTAGCGGGGTACGAGCAGTACTTC. Variable domain in full (rest from reference TRBV7-2 and TRBJ2-7): GAGVSQSPSNKVTEKGKDVELRCDPISGHTALYWYRQSLGQGLEFLIYFQGNSAPDKSGLPSDRFSAERTGGSVSTLTIQRTQQEDSAVYLCASSLRLAGYEQYFGPGTRLTVT.

The chain uses TRBV5-6 and TRBJ1-2; D may be TRBD1 (6 bases). Trimming left V 4 bases short and J 6 bases short, with 16 bases between. The CDR3 is 14 amino acids. CDR1 and CDR2 from the germline V gene are SGHDT and YYEEEE. CDR3 coding DNA: TGTGCCAGCAGCCTGAGCTGGGGGCTAAATGGCTACACCTTC. Protein: CASSLSWGLNGYTF. Combining the CDR3 with reference TRBV5-6 and TRBJ1-2 gives the whole variable domain DAGVTQSPTHLIKTRGQQVTLRCSPKSGHDTVSWYQQALGQGPQFIFQYYEEEERQRGNFPDRFSGHQFPNYSSELNVNALLLGDSALYLCASSLSWGLNGYTFGSGTRLTVV.

The chain couples TRBV5-1 to TRBJ1-5; D gene ambiguous. The CDR3 consists of 15 residues. The germline V gene has CDR1 SGHRS and CDR2 YFSETQ. Trimming shortened V by 1 base and J by 2 bases, and 10 bases separated the two germline ends. The DNA of the CDR3 is TGCGCCAGCAGCTTGTTGGGAGGTCGCAATCAGCCCCAGCATTTT. Translation: CASSLLGGRNQPQHF.

The rearrangement uses TRBV29-1 and TRBJ2-1, with 13 bases that match TRBD2. V lost 4 bases to trimming and J lost 10 bases; unmatched junction nucleotides: 4. Germline V gene data show CDR1 as SQVTM and CDR2 as ANQGSEA. The CDR3 runs to 13 residues. The CDR3 nucleotides read TGCAGCGTTGGGACTAGCGGGAGAGGAGAGCAGTTCTTC. This gives the protein CSVGTSGRGEQFF.

This clone was picked up one time. The chain links TRBV2 to TRBJ2-7; no firm D call. The V and J ends lost 7 bases and 3 bases respectively, with 13 bases between them. CDR1 and CDR2 (germline): SNHLY, FYNNEI. The CDR3 length is 13 residues. The CDR3 loop is CASTYPVSYEQYF. For the CDR3, the DNA is TGTGCCAGCACTTATCCAGTGAGCTACGAGCAGTACTTC.

This chain connects TRBV28 to TRBJ2-3; 8 bases agree with TRBD1. The CDR3 has 16 amino acids. Germline trimming cut 2 bases from V and 3 bases from J; bases unmatched to any gene: 7. Germline V gene lookup returns CDR1 MDHEN and CDR2 SYDVKM. CDR3 amino acids: CASSLTGTGRTDTQYF. CDR3 DNA sequence: TGTGCCAGCAGTTTAACAGGGACAGGTCGAACAGATACGCAGTATTTT.

V and J are TRBV5-1 and TRBJ2-3, with 7 bases aligning to TRBD2. Germline-derived CDR1 and CDR2 are SGHRS and YFSETQ. V lost 4 bases, J lost 4 bases, and 12 bases stayed unmatched. CDR3 length: 16 residues. The CDR3 bases are TGCGCCAGCAGCCCCCCCCTAGCGGCTTCGGCAGATACGCAGTATTTT. It encodes CASSPPLAASADTQYF.

On this clone itself: A far larger clone is a single base away, which makes a read error likely. The sample carries other DNA sequences with the same CDR3. This rearrangement joins TRBV11-1 to TRBJ2-7, with 14 bases matching TRBD2. Looked up from germline, CDR1 is SGHAT and CDR2 is FQDESV (reference sequence). This CDR3 spans 15 amino acids. J was trimmed by 13 bases and V by 4 bases; bases with no gene match: 12. CDR3 DNA sequence: TGTGCCAGCAGCTCAACTGGGACTAGCGGGAGCGGGAGATACTTC. Amino acid sequence: CASSSTGTSGSGRYF.

This chain links TRBV7-9 with TRBJ2-1; no clear D gene. The V end was cut by 2 bases, the J end by 1 base, with 12 bases between. This CDR3 contains 16 residues. CDR1 is SEHNR, CDR2 FQNEAQ, per germline (reference sequence). The CDR3 loop reads CASSLTSTPSYNEQFF. Written as DNA, the CDR3 is TGTGCCAGCAGCTTAACATCAACGCCTTCCTACAATGAGCAGTTCTTC.

This clone turned up a few times. The chain is built from TRBV7-9 and TRBJ1-2; D might be TRBD1 (5 bases). Germline values: CDR1 SEHNR, CDR2 FQNEAQ (reference sequence). Deletions cut 3 bases from V and 8 bases from J, with 10 bases between. The CDR3 has 12 amino acids. The CDR3 DNA sequence: TGTGCCAGCAGCTTGGGGACGGTCGGCTACACCTTC. Translation: CASSLGTVGYTF. The full variable domain, in which reference TRBV7-9 and TRBJ1-2 provide the parts outside the CDR3, is DTGVSQNPRHKITKRGQNVTFRCDPISEHNRLYWYRQTLGQGPEFLTYFQNEAQLEKSRLLSDRFSAERPKGSFSTLEIQRTEQGDSAMYLCASSLGTVGYTFGSGTRLTVV.

This rearrangement joins TRBV18 to TRBJ2-5; TRBD2 matches at 10 bases. Germline values: CDR1 KGHSH, CDR2 LQKENI. The CDR3 covers 14 residues. Germline trimming cut 4 bases from V and 5 bases from J; bases unmatched to any gene: 4. The CDR3 region has the DNA TGTGCCAGCTCACTAGCGGGAGGTCGGGAGACCCAGTACTTC. As protein: CASSLAGGRETQYF.

Note on this clone: A far larger clone differs by one base, so this is likely a read error. V gene TRBV7-2 combines with J gene TRBJ2-2; 9 bases match TRBD1. CDR1 SGHTA and CDR2 FQGNSA come from the germline V gene. The CDR3 sequence is 15 residues long. This CDR3 is CANSLGTGSTGELFF. The CDR3 DNA is TGTGCCAACAGCCTTGGGACAGGGAGCACCGGGGAGCTGTTTTTT.

J is TRBJ1-5 and V is TRBV10-3, with 10 bases identical to TRBD1. After removal of 4 bases from V and 4 bases from J, the junction contained 4 bases not matched to a gene. Germline V gives CDR1 ENHRY, CDR2 SYGVKD. The length of the CDR3 is 15 residues. As DNA, the CDR3 is TGTGCCATCAGTGCCGGGACAGGGGATAATCAGCCCCAGCATTTT. Its translation: CAISAGTGDNQPQHF.

The chain recombines TRBV4-3 with TRBJ1-2; possible D gene TRBD1, 5 bases. With 0 bases removed from V and 7 bases from J, the gap between germline ends came to 18 bases. The CDR3 is 16 residues long. Germline CDR1 and CDR2: LGHNA and YSLEER. The CDR3 DNA follows: TGCGCCAGCAGCCAAGAATTCGTCCCGGGGGGTTTTGGCTACACCTTC. This codes for CASSQEFVPGGFGYTF.

J is TRBJ2-7 and V is TRBV4-1; 8 bases align to TRBD2. This CDR3 comprises 14 residues. Trimming cost V 6 bases and J 4 bases; bases outside gene matches: 8. Germline CDR1 is MGHRA and CDR2 is YSYEKL. The CDR3 DNA is TGCGCCAGCAGTACCGGGGGGGTCCGGTACGAGCAGTACTTC. This gives the protein CASSTGGVRYEQYF.

This chain links TRBV5-1 with TRBJ1-5; a possible D gene is TRBD1 (6 bases). This CDR3 has 15 residues. Germline V lookup: CDR1 SGHRS, CDR2 YFSETQ. Trimming left V 3 bases short and J 4 bases short, with 14 bases between. For the CDR3, the DNA is TGCGCCAGCAGCTCGATCGGGGGCGAGAATCAGCCCCAGCATTTT. It translates to CASSSIGGENQPQHF.

The table lists this clone with a few counts. This chain links TRBV19 with TRBJ1-2; TRBD1 is a possible D gene (5 bases). The CDR3 runs to 13 residues. V lost 4 bases and J lost 4, with 10 bases in between. Germline lookup yields CDR1 LNHDA and CDR2 SQIVND (reference sequence). The CDR3 loop reads CASSKGRGYGYTF. CDR3 nucleotide sequence: TGTGCCAGTAGTAAGGGGCGCGGCTATGGCTACACCTTC.

This clone was observed many times. The chain employs TRBV14 and TRBJ2-6; D remains unclear. The CDR3 has 15 amino acids. CDR1 and CDR2 (germline): SGHDN, FVKESK. V lost 1 base, J lost 0 bases, and 4 bases lay in between. This CDR3 reads CASSQVRSGANVLTF. The CDR3 bases are TGTGCCAGCAGCCAAGTCCGCTCTGGGGCCAACGTCCTGACTTTC.

This chain links TRBV7-3 with TRBJ2-7, with D possibly called TRBD1 or TRBD2 (5 bases each). The CDR3 contains 14 residues. Germline V lookup: CDR1 SGHTA, CDR2 FQGTGA. V lost 3 bases and J lost 6, with 15 bases in between. The CDR3 nucleotides read TGTGCCAGCAGCTTCTCCGGGACGGCGGGCGAGCAGTACTTC. It translates to CASSFSGTAGEQYF.

The chain combines TRBV30 with TRBJ2-5; 8 nucleotides align to TRBD1. Looked up from germline, CDR1 is GTSNPN and CDR2 is SVGIG (reference sequence). V lost 4 bases and J lost 5; bases outside the gene matches: 12. This CDR3 has 15 amino acids. CDR3 region: CAWTIGAGGLETQYF. In DNA, the CDR3 is TGTGCCTGGACCATTGGTGCAGGGGGCCTTGAGACCCAGTACTTC. Full variable domain (outside the CDR3, taken from reference TRBV30 and TRBJ2-5): SQTIHQWPATLVQPVGSPLSLECTVEGTSNPNLYWYRQAAGRGLQLLFYSVGIGQISSEVPQNLSASRPQDRQFILSSKKLLLSDSGFYLCAWTIGAGGLETQYFGPGTRLLVL.

This clone was counted a few times. J is TRBJ2-2 and V is TRBV6-1, with D unresolved. This CDR3 is built from 13 residues. Germline CDR1 and CDR2: MNHNS and SASEGT. Trimming took 2 bases from V and 14 from J, leaving 15 bases between them. CDR3 bases: TGTGCCAGCAGTGAATCGGGCTTTCTACCCCTGTTTTTT. Its translation is CASSESGFLPLFF.

The genes are TRBV6-1 and TRBJ2-2, with D tentatively TRBD1 (6 bases). The V end was cut by 6 bases, the J end by 0 bases, with 8 bases between. Germline CDR1 MNHNS, CDR2 SASEGT. CDR3 size: 14 residues. The CDR3 here is CASRGQPNTGELFF. DNA of the CDR3: TGTGCCAGCAGAGGACAGCCGAACACCGGGGAGCTGTTTTTT.

This sequence joins TRBV7-9 and TRBJ2-2, with TRBD2 matching 14 bases. This CDR3 contains 18 residues. Germline V gene data show CDR1 as SEHNR and CDR2 as FQNEAQ (reference sequence). Trimming cost V 1 base and J 0 bases; bases outside gene matches: 1. DNA of the CDR3: TGTGCCAGCAGCTTAGGACTAGCGGGAGGGCCGAACACCGGGGAGCTGTTTTTT. Translated: CASSLGLAGGPNTGELFF. Variable domain in full (rest from reference TRBV7-9 and TRBJ2-2): DTGVSQNPRHKITKRGQNVTFRCDPISEHNRLYWYRQTLGQGPEFLTYFQNEAQLEKSRLLSDRFSAERPKGSFSTLEIQRTEQGDSAMYLCASSLGLAGGPNTGELFFGEGSRLTVL.

A remark on this clone: A read error is possible here, since a much larger clone lies one base away. V is TRBV6-1 and J is TRBJ2-1, with D possibly being TRBD2 (5 bases). This CDR3 spans 15 amino acids. The V end lost 1 base, the J end lost 2 bases, and 9 bases lay between the germline ends. Germline CDR1 reads MNHNS; CDR2 reads SASEGT. Written as DNA, the CDR3 is TGTGCCAGCAGTGAAGAAGAGGAGGCCTACAATGAGCAGTTCTTC. It specifies CASSEEEEAYNEQFF.

This clone was observed a single time. The chain joins TRBV28 to TRBJ1-3, with D possibly being TRBD1 (6 bases). The CDR3 totals 14 residues. Germline CDR1 is MDHEN and CDR2 is SYDVKM. Trimming pared 3 bases from V and 2 bases from J, leaving 8 bases between. The CDR3 DNA sequence: TGTGCCAGCAGTTTCTGGGGGCCTGGAAACACCATATATTTT. Amino acid sequence: CASSFWGPGNTIYF.

The rearrangement uses TRBV2 and TRBJ1-2; D is undetermined. V lost 6 bases to trimming and J lost 8 bases, with 10 bases between them. The length of the CDR3 is 11 residues. The germline V gene has CDR1 SNHLY and CDR2 FYNNEI. The CDR3 DNA reads TGTGCCAGCAGCCAGGATAAGGGCTACACCTTC. Translating gives CASSQDKGYTF. Supplemented by reference TRBV2 and TRBJ1-2, the full variable domain reads EPEVTQTPSHQVTQMGQEVILRCVPISNHLYFYWYRQILGQKVEFLVSFYNNEISEKSEIFDDQFSVERPDGSNFTLKIRSTKLEDSAMYFCASSQDKGYTFGSGTRLTVV.